Listed below are T cell receptor beta chains from one sample, sequenced in a study of radiotherapy plus CTLA-4 blockade in lung cancer. Libraries were prepared by immunoSEQ multiplex PCR; TCRdb keeps only in-frame clonotypes and omits some of them. The sample records 30,000 to 35,000 clones, approximately 80% being singletons. The sample was peripheral blood, taken from a patient treated with radiotherapy plus ipilimumab. The receptors derive from a human donor with non-small cell lung cancer that progressed on radiotherapy plus ipilimumab. Each CDR3 is given with its conserved first and last residue. A D gene is named only where the DNA matches it firmly. Clone size is stated in some rows and not others, as once, few, many or a class when expanded.

TRBJ1-5 NA TRBV10-3 TRBD1 CAISGGQANQPQHF TGTGCCATCAGTGGCGGACAGGCGAATCAGCCCCAGCATTTT
TRBJ1-1 medium-sized TRBV19 TRBD1 CASSKPGQGNTEAFF TGTGCCAGTAGTAAACCGGGACAGGGGAACACTGAAGCTTTCTTT
TRBJ2-1 once TRBV13 NA CASSSRTGEAYNEQFF TGTGCCAGCAGCTCTAGGACCGGGGAGGCCTACAATGAGCAGTTCTTC
TRBJ1-2 NA TRBV4-1 TRBD1 CASSQDGPFSRDRFYGYTF TGCGCCAGCAGCCAAGATGGGCCTTTCTCCCGGGACAGATTCTATGGCTACACCTTC
TRBJ2-7 once TRBV7-9 TRBD1 CASRGRPGQGDDEQYF TGTGCCAGCAGAGGAAGACCGGGACAGGGGGATGACGAGCAGTACTTC
TRBJ1-6 NA TRBV5-1 TRBD1 CASSLGQGSSPLHF TGCGCCAGCAGCCTCGGACAGGGCTCCTCACCCCTCCACTTT
TRBJ2-7 NA TRBV6-6 NA CASRLGLPYEQYF TGTGCCAGCAGATTAGGACTCCCTTACGAGCAGTACTTC
TRBJ2-1 NA TRBV9 NA CASSGGTLNEQFF TGTGCCAGCAGCGGAGGTACTTTGAATGAGCAGTTCTTC
TRBJ2-7 NA TRBV14 TRBD2 CASSQGPGLVQYF TGTGCCAGCAGCCAAGGACCGGGACTAGTTCAGTACTTC
TRBJ1-4 NA TRBV29-1 TRBD1 CSAATGTREKLFF TGCAGCGCCGCGACAGGGACGAGGGAAAAACTGTTTTTT
TRBJ1-1 NA TRBV7-2 NA CASSLSVNTEAFF TGTGCCAGCAGCTTATCAGTGAACACTGAAGCTTTCTTT
TRBJ1-1 NA TRBV19 NA CASSLPGFSQAFF TGTGCCAGTAGTCTCCCGGGATTCTCTCAAGCTTTCTTT
TRBJ1-2 NA TRBV5-5 TRBD1 CASSFAADRDHGYTF TGTGCCAGCAGCTTCGCCGCCGACAGGGACCATGGCTACACCTTC
TRBJ2-1 NA TRBV5-1 TRBD2 CASAKDPSGGALEQFF TGCGCCAGCGCAAAAGATCCTAGCGGGGGGGCTCTTGAGCAGTTCTTC
TRBJ2-7 NA TRBV4-1 TRBD2 CASSQGLGAGGEGEQYF TGCGCCAGCAGCCAGGGTTTGGGGGCGGGGGGGGAGGGCGAGCAGTACTTC
TRBJ2-7 NA TRBV18 NA CASSPSGREFYEQYF TGTGCCAGCTCACCTTCGGGCAGGGAATTTTACGAGCAGTACTTC
TRBJ1-2 few TRBV11-2 NA CASSLGCGRSEVYGYTF TGTGCCAGCAGCTTAGGTTGCGGGAGGTCGGAGGTCTATGGCTACACCTTC
TRBJ1-4 NA TRBV27 TRBD1 CASSSRTGSTNEKLFF TGTGCCAGCAGTTCTAGGACAGGGTCAACTAATGAAAAACTGTTTTTT
TRBJ1-1 once TRBV7-8 NA CASKSGKGGMRGNTEAFF TGTGCCAGCAAGTCGGGAAAAGGGGGTATGAGAGGGAACACTGAAGCTTTCTTT
TRBJ2-1 NA TRBV5-6 NA CASSELGGEDYNEQFF TGTGCCAGCAGCGAGCTCGGCGGGGAGGACTACAATGAGCAGTTCTTC
TRBJ1-5 NA TRBV5-8 NA CASRQVNQPQHF TGTGCCAGCAGACAGGTCAATCAGCCCCAGCATTTT
TRBJ1-6 NA TRBV14 TRBD1 CASSQEDRGINSPLHF TGTGCCAGCAGCCAAGAGGACAGGGGAATAAATTCACCCCTCCACTTT
TRBJ1-5 NA TRBV11-3 NA CASSPRGQPQHF TGTGCCAGCAGCCCCAGGGGTCAGCCCCAGCATTTT
TRBJ1-5 NA TRBV5-3 NA CARSLAGQPQHF TGTGCCAGAAGCTTAGCAGGCCAGCCCCAGCATTTT
TRBJ1-1 NA TRBV6-1 NA CASSEPPMGVNTEAFF TGTGCCAGCAGTGAACCCCCCATGGGAGTAAACACTGAAGCTTTCTTT
TRBJ2-5 NA TRBV21-1 NA CASGRIKILAGGHRREETQYF TGTGCCAGCGGCCGCATCAAAATCCTAGCGGGGGGGCACAGACGGGAAGAGACCCAGTACTTC
TRBJ2-2 NA TRBV7-3 NA CASSPTSPGELFF TGTGCCAGCAGTCCTACTAGTCCCGGGGAGCTGTTTTTT
TRBJ1-6 NA TRBV11-2 TRBD1 CASSLGGGQGPLHF TGTGCCAGCAGCTTAGGTGGGGGACAGGGTCCCCTCCACTTT
TRBJ1-4 NA TRBV18 NA CASSPRTTGQGEKLFF TGTGCCAGCTCACCAAGGACTACAGGCCAGGGAGAAAAACTGTTTTTT
TRBJ2-5 NA TRBV19 TRBD1 CASSKRQGKETQYF TGTGCCAGTAGTAAACGACAGGGTAAAGAGACCCAGTACTTC
TRBJ2-7 NA TRBV9 NA CASSDSTGSTYEQYF TGTGCCAGCAGCGACAGTACAGGGTCCACCTACGAGCAGTACTTC
TRBJ2-7 NA TRBV6-1 NA CASRTTGHYEQYF TGTGCCAGCAGGACGACAGGACACTACGAGCAGTACTTC
TRBJ2-3 NA TRBV5-1 TRBD2 CASSLGTSGTMDTQYF TGCGCCAGCAGCTTGGGGACTAGCGGGACTATGGATACGCAGTATTTT
TRBJ2-2 NA TRBV19 NA CASGWAGAGTGELFF TGTGCCAGTGGGTGGGCGGGGGCCGGGACCGGGGAGCTGTTTTTT